The clone carrying this T cell receptor (beta chain) turned up a few times. What it recognizes is unknown. The sample belongs to a study of cytomegalovirus exposure and HLA in healthy donors. This CDR3 is built from 13 residues. Deletions cut 8 bases from V and 0 bases from J, with 8 bases between. Looked up from germline, CDR1 is MNHEY and CDR2 is SMNVEV (reference sequence). Primers for the PCR totalled 60 Vbeta and 13 Jbeta. Methods used by the authors: In a later analysis, approximately 73 million unique TCR beta chains included roughly 11 million shared by two or more donors. Sequenced by immunoSEQ multiplex PCR; TCRdb stores in-frame clones only, minus some. The DNA was the basis for D and trimming; V, J and clone size are from that table. The repertoire has 100,000 to 150,000 clones, 75% to 85% of them found once; the top ten carry around 3.6%. General study findings and limits: Only CMV serostatus was available as immune exposure information. Because they were indistinguishable, some V segments, including TRBV6-2 and TRBV6-3, were excluded. When presence/absence was analysed, sequencing depth was taken to be roughly uniform across donors.

V is TRBV27 and J is TRBJ1-5, with D perhaps matching TRBD1 (6 bases). This TCR was recovered from a man in his forties in good health and CMV-seronegative. Material for sequencing was PBMCs. In DNA form, the CDR3 reads TGTGCCAGCGGACAGTATAGCAATCAGCCCCAGCATTTT. Its translation is CASGQYSNQPQHF.